Below, one T cell receptor beta chain is given with its context. Its matching antigen is unknown. These data are taken from a study of cytomegalovirus exposure and HLA in healthy donors. CDR1 is MNHNS and CDR2 is SASEGT in the germline V gene. The CDR3 is 14 residues long. V was trimmed by 6 bases and J by 1 base, leaving 10 bases between them. Study-level findings and limits: Accounts indicate the classifier identified cytomegalovirus status with strong specificity and sensitivity. Follow-up analysis later connected one missense variant in DCLRE1C with trimming of TCR beta V- and J-genes.

PCR employed 60 Vbeta and 13 Jbeta primers. Some clones are missing from TCRdb's copy, which holds only in-frame ones; the method was immunoSEQ multiplex PCR. The sample has 85,000 to 130,000 clones; about 80% are singletons. The TCR originated in a man aged 55-75 years in good health and CMV-seropositive. This chain links TRBV6-1 with TRBJ1-5; TRBD1 might be the D (6 bases). Sequenced material: PBMCs. CDR3 protein: CASSPQGSNQPQHF. CDR3 sequence (DNA): TGTGCCAGCAGCCCCCAGGGGAGCAATCAGCCCCAGCATTTT.